This T cell receptor beta chain emerged from a study of T cells after yellow fever vaccination. Study results and limitations: Most clones from primary vaccination were detected again post-booster (almost 98% CD4, approximately 90% CD8).

TCRdb fed the 5' RACE reads into MiXCR, producing one record per CDR3 protein. The table includes approximately 300,000 distinct CDR3 sequences, 7.5% to 9% detected once. This clonotype was detected a few times. As yet, its antigen is unknown. The CDR3 contains 13 residues. The germline V gene encodes CDR1 SGDLS and CDR2 YYNGEE. V lost 4 bases, J lost 4 bases, and 11 bases lay in between. Here the sequenced sample was PBMCs, taken on the day of the first yellow fever vaccination. The V gene is TRBV9, the J gene TRBJ1-2; D is ambiguous. This clonotype originated in a man younger than 30 who received the YFV17D yellow fever vaccine. CDR3 DNA: TGTGCCAGCAGCCCTTCTTCTACCTATGGCTACACCTTC. This codes for CASSPSSTYGYTF.